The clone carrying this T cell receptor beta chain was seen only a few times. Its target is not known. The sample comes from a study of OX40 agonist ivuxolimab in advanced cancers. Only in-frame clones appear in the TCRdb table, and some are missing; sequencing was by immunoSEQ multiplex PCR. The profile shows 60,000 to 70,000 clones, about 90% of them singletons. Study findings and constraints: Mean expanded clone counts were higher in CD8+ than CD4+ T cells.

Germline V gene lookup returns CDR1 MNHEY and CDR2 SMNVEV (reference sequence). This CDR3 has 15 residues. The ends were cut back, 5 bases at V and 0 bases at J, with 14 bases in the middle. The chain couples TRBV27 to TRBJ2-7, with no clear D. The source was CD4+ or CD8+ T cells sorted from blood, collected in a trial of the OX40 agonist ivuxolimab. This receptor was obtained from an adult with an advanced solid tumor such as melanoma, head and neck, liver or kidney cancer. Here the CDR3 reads CASSPSSQSSYEQYF. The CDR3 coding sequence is TGTGCCAGCAGTCCCTCCTCACAGAGCTCCTACGAGCAGTACTTC.